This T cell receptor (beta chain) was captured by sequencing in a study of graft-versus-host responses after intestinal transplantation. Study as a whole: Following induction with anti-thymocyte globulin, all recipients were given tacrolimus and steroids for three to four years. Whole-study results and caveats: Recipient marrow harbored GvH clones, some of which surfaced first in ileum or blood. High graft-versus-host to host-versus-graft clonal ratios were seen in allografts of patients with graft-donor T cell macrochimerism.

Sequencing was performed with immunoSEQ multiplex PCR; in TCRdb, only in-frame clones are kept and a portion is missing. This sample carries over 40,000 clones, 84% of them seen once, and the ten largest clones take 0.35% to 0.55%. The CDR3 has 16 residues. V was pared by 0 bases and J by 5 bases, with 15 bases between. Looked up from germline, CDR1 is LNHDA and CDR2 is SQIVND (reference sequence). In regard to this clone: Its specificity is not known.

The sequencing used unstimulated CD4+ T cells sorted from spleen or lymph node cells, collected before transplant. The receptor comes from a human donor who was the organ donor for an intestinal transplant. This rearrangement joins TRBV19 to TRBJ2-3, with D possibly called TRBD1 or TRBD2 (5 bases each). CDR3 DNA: TGTGCCAGTAGTATAGATCCGGGACCCTATCAAGATACGCAGTATTTT. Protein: CASSIDPGPYQDTQYF.